The 3 T cell receptor beta chains in this list originate from one sample, sequenced in a study of ipilimumab plus nivolumab after autologous stem cell transplantation. The protocol was immunoSEQ multiplex PCR, while the TCRdb copy is restricted to in-frame clones and leaves out a portion. The sample lists approximately 9,800 clones, 78% seen once, with approximately 9% in the top ten. Source: PBMCs, taken in a trial of ipilimumab plus nivolumab as post-transplant consolidation. These receptors all stem from a male donor with diffuse large B-cell lymphoma.

The chain joins TRBV5-1 to TRBJ2-1; TRBD2 aligns across 11 bases. Germline-derived CDR1 and CDR2 are SGHRS and YFSETQ. V lost 0 bases and J lost 1; bases outside the gene matches: 6. The CDR3 sequence is 18 residues long. The CDR3 reads CASSLALAGGGSYNEQFF. DNA of the CDR3: TGCGCCAGCAGCTTGGCTCTAGCGGGGGGCGGGTCCTACAATGAGCAGTTCTTC.

The chain combines TRBV6-1 with TRBJ1-3; possibly TRBD1 for D (6 bases). Germline V gene lookup returns CDR1 MNHNS and CDR2 SASEGT. The CDR3 covers 14 residues. V was shortened by 7 bases and J by 5 bases, with 15 bases between the two germline ends. The CDR3 nucleotides read TGTGCCAGCAAGCCGGTTCAGGGGAGAAACACCATATATTTT. Translating gives CASKPVQGRNTIYF.

The J gene is TRBJ1-3, the V gene TRBV30; the D is unclear. Deletions cut 3 bases from V and 0 bases from J, with 9 bases between. The CDR3 has 14 amino acids. Germline lookup yields CDR1 GTSNPN and CDR2 SVGIG (reference sequence). In DNA form, the CDR3 reads TGTGCCTGGAGATCCTGGGGCTCTGGAAACACCATATATTTT. Protein: CAWRSWGSGNTIYF.